What follows describes a single TCR beta chain. This record belongs to a study of blood T cells in healthy people across ages. The CDR3 runs 12 residues. V shed 6 bases and J shed 11 bases, with 16 bases lying between them. It was with a sample-barcoded 5' primer and a J-beta primer mix that a second PCR of roughly 6 to 11 cycles was run. Each CDR3 protein is one row after TCRdb ran MiXCR on the 5' RACE reads. The sample carries approximately 1.5 million distinct CDR3 sequences, roughly 43% recorded once. The genes are TRBV12-3 or TRBV12-4 and TRBJ2-5; perhaps D is TRBD1 or TRBD2 (6 bases each). The sequencing input was blood. This sequence was found in a woman in her late teens or twenties in good health. In DNA, the CDR3 is TGTGCCAGCAGCTGTGGGGGGCTAAAGCAGTACTTC. It codes for CASSCGGLKQYF.